The source of this T cell receptor (beta chain) is a study of identical twins. This clonotype was seen a few times. As yet, its antigen is unknown. Findings and limits, study-wide: Beta clonotypes that were abundant in cord blood contained fewer insertions, a pattern absent from memory repertoires.

Via MiXCR, TCRdb re-called the 5' RACE reads, giving one row per CDR3 protein. The sample consists of 450,000 to 600,000 distinct CDR3 sequences, 20% to 25% of them appearing once. This CDR3 contains 12 residues. CDR1 is LGHNA and CDR2 is YNFKEQ in the germline V gene. V lost 3 bases, J lost 2 bases, and 5 bases lay in between. These data were likewise used in another study, on yellow fever vaccine responses in identical twins.

This rearrangement joins TRBV4-2 to TRBJ2-7; no clear D gene. The clonotype originates from a woman aged 18-30 years in good health. Sequences were obtained from CD4+ T cells sorted from blood. The CDR3 is CASSHVAYEQYF. The CDR3 nucleotides are TGTGCCAGCAGCCACGTCGCCTACGAGCAGTACTTC.